These T cell receptor beta chains were read from a single sample in a study of CD8+CD57+ T cells in acquired aplastic anemia. Using its own MiXCR run on the reads, TCRdb lists one record per CDR3 protein. In the table there are 150,000 to 200,000 distinct CDR3 sequences, about 50% of which are singletons. Specimen: sorted CD4+, CD8+, or CD8+CD57+ T cells (not recorded which) from PBMCs. These receptors came from a human donor with aplastic anemia. Both conserved end residues are part of each CDR3. Fields, in order: D gene, J gene, V gene, clone size, CDR3 protein, CDR3 DNA. The D gene is left open where the match is weak. Only some rows state a clone size, as once, few, many or a class for expanded clones.

NA | TRBJ1-2 | TRBV2 | many | CASSVLQTNYGYTF | TGTGCCAGCAGTGTATTACAGACTAACTATGGCTACACCTTC
NA | TRBJ1-1 | TRBV9 | many | CASSVGINTEAFF | TGTGCCAGCAGCGTAGGTATAAACACTGAAGCTTTCTTT
NA | TRBJ2-1 | TRBV19 | NA | CASSLNHEQFF | TGTGCCAGTAGTCTAAACCATGAGCAGTTCTTC
TRBD1 | TRBJ2-1 | TRBV13 | once | CASSPGTGGVGEQFF | TGTGCCAGCAGCCCCGGGACAGGGGGTGTGGGTGAGCAGTTCTTC
TRBD1 | TRBJ1-6 | TRBV9 | many | CASSVGDRRSPLHF | TGTGCCAGCAGCGTAGGGGACAGACGTTCACCCCTCCACTTT
NA | TRBJ1-2 | TRBV19 | NA | CASSMVGNYGYTF | TGTGCCAGTAGTATGGTCGGAAACTATGGCTACACCTTC
NA | TRBJ1-1 | TRBV30 | few | CAWSTLGIEAFF | TGTGCCTGGAGTACTTTGGGGATTGAAGCTTTCTTT
TRBD1 | TRBJ1-2 | TRBV10-3 | NA | CAISYDRAGGYTF | TGTGCCATCAGTTACGACAGGGCGGGGGGCTACACCTTC
NA | TRBJ1-6 | TRBV13 | many | CASSLDSVGSPLHF | TGTGCCAGCAGCTTGGACAGTGTAGGTTCACCCCTCCACTTT
TRBD1 | TRBJ2-5 | TRBV7-8 | many | CASSLATGVLAQYF | TGTGCCAGCAGCTTAGCGACAGGGGTTTTGGCCCAGTACTTC
NA | TRBJ2-5 | TRBV25-1 | NA | CASGQETQYF | TGTGCCAGCGGGCAAGAGACCCAGTACTTC
NA | TRBJ2-3 | TRBV7-2 | many | CASSTVADTQYF | TGTGCCAGCAGCACAGTGGCAGATACGCAGTATTTT
TRBD2 | TRBJ2-7 | TRBV3-1 | NA | CASSFRLAGAGEQYF | TGTGCCAGCAGCTTCCGACTAGCGGGGGCAGGGGAGCAGTACTTC
NA | TRBJ1-6 | TRBV30 | few | CAWTPVQGRNSPLHF | TGTGCCTGGACTCCCGTACAGGGTAGGAATTCACCCCTCCACTTT
TRBD1 | TRBJ1-4 | TRBV11-2 | few | CASSPGTGANEKLFF | TGTGCCAGCAGCCCAGGGACAGGGGCTAATGAAAAACTGTTTTTT
NA | TRBJ1-1 | TRBV20-1 | NA | CSATAGMLNTEAFF | TGCAGTGCGACCGCAGGGATGTTGAACACTGAAGCTTTCTTT
NA | TRBJ2-5 | TRBV15 | few | CATNLALEGLGETQYF | TGTGCCACCAACCTAGCCCTAGAGGGGCTTGGAGAGACCCAGTACTTC
NA | TRBJ2-7 | TRBV5-1 | many | CASSFDGYEQYF | TGCGCCAGCAGCTTCGACGGGTACGAGCAGTACTTC
NA | TRBJ1-2 | TRBV2 | NA | CASSEGRAFYGYTF | TGTGCCAGCAGTGAAGGAAGGGCGTTTTATGGCTACACCTTC
TRBD1 | TRBJ1-1 | TRBV6-1 | few | CASSTRQGVSFEAFF | TGTGCCAGCAGTACGCGACAGGGAGTATCGTTTGAAGCTTTCTTT
TRBD2 | TRBJ2-7 | TRBV29-1 | NA | CSVGLAGGHSYEQYF | TGCAGCGTTGGACTAGCGGGAGGACACTCCTACGAGCAGTACTTC
NA | TRBJ2-7 | TRBV7-9 | NA | CASSFGLEQYF | TGTGCCAGCAGCTTTGGGCTCGAGCAGTACTTC
NA | TRBJ2-7 | TRBV12-3/TRBV12-4 | NA | CASSLRQSLSYEQYF | TGTGCCAGCAGTTTGCGACAAAGCCTCTCCTACGAGCAGTACTTC
NA | TRBJ2-3 | TRBV25-1 | NA | CASSGRDTHTDTQYF | TGTGCCAGCAGTGGCCGGGACACCCACACAGATACGCAGTATTTT
NA | TRBJ2-7 | TRBV19 | many | CASSIDAGTHYEQYF | TGTGCCAGTAGTATAGATGCGGGGACCCACTACGAGCAGTACTTC
TRBD1 | TRBJ2-7 | TRBV20-1 | many | CSARPRQGTDEQYF | TGCAGTGCTAGACCGAGACAGGGTACCGACGAGCAGTACTTC
TRBD1 | TRBJ2-7 | TRBV11-1 | NA | CASSSPRGDRAYEQYF | TGTGCCAGCAGCTCTCCCCGGGGGGACAGGGCCTACGAGCAGTACTTC
NA | TRBJ1-2 | TRBV2 | NA | CASSEKGGRNYGYTF | TGTGCCAGCAGTGAAAAGGGGGGAAGAAACTATGGCTACACCTTC
NA | TRBJ1-1 | TRBV15 | NA | CATSSRGQGLTEAFF | TGTGCCACCAGCAGCCGAGGTCAGGGGTTGACTGAAGCTTTCTTT
NA | TRBJ1-6 | TRBV14 | many | CASSRWGDLLHF | TGTGCCAGCAGCCGTTGGGGAGATCTCCTCCACTTT
TRBD2 | TRBJ2-3 | TRBV11-2 | NA | CASSLTASGGTDTQYF | TGTGCCAGCAGCTTGACGGCTAGCGGGGGCACAGATACGCAGTATTTT
TRBD1 | TRBJ1-5 | TRBV6-1 | many | CASSDTGTGSQPQHF | TGTGCCAGCAGCGATACCGGGACAGGGAGTCAGCCCCAGCATTTT
TRBD1 | TRBJ2-2 | TRBV2 | few | CASSYRQGLTGELFF | TGTGCCAGCAGTTACCGACAGGGGTTAACCGGGGAGCTGTTTTTT
TRBD1 | TRBJ2-5 | TRBV24-1 | NA | CATSDPDRDQTQYF | TGTGCCACCAGTGATCCGGACAGGGATCAGACCCAGTACTTC